The 19 T cell receptor beta chains below were found in one sample sequenced in a study of T cell changes during pregnancy in multiple sclerosis. Sequenced by immunoSEQ multiplex PCR; TCRdb stores in-frame clones only, minus some. The table includes more than 55,000 clones, 91% detected once. Sequences were derived from peripheral blood, sampled after pregnancy. The receptors stem from a female donor in good health, enrolled as a control in a pregnancy study.

J is TRBJ2-1 and V is TRBV4-2, with D unclear. Germline-derived CDR1 and CDR2 are LGHNA and YNFKEQ. The CDR3 covers 14 residues. V was trimmed by 0 bases and J by 6 bases, leaving 9 bases between them. DNA of the CDR3: TGTGCCAGCAGCCAAGAGGTCTCGGGCAATGAGCAGTTCTTC. It codes for CASSQEVSGNEQFF.

This rearrangement joins TRBV27 to TRBJ2-1; D perhaps matches TRBD1 (6 bases). CDR3 length: 12 residues. The germline CDR1 and CDR2 sequences are MNHEY and SMNVEV (reference sequence). V lost 2 bases, J lost 9 bases, and 8 bases lay in between. CDR3 sequence reads: CASSLQGSEQFF. Here the CDR3 DNA reads TGTGCCAGCAGTTTACAGGGGTCTGAGCAGTTCTTC.

The CDR3 nucleotides read TGTGCCAGCAGCGCCGTGGCGGGGGGGAGCACAGATACGCAGTATTTT. Translating it yields CASSAVAGGSTDTQYF. The rearrangement uses TRBV5-4 and TRBJ2-3; TRBD2 matches at 9 bases. The V and J ends lost 4 bases and 0 bases, in that order; junction bases with no gene match: 6. In germline, CDR1 is SGHNT, CDR2 YYREEE (reference sequence). This CDR3 is built from 16 residues. Supplemented by reference TRBV5-4 and TRBJ2-3, the full variable domain reads ETGVTQSPTHLIKTRGQQVTLRCSSQSGHNTVSWYQQALGQGPQFIFQYYREEENGRGNFPPRFSGLQFPNYSSELNVNALELDDSALYLCASSAVAGGSTDTQYFGPGTRLTVL.

This clone has just a few counts. The chain carries TRBV7-6 and TRBJ2-7; 7 bases align to TRBD2. The germline gives CDR1 SGHVS, CDR2 FNYEAQ. This CDR3 has 15 residues. V shed 5 bases, J shed 2 bases, and the junction held 9 bases outside the gene matches. The DNA for the CDR3 is TGTGCCAGCAGCCGCGACCAGCGGGGTCCCTACGAGCAGTACTTC. This translates into CASSRDQRGPYEQYF.

This chain uses TRBV19 with TRBJ2-5, with 9 bases lining up with TRBD1. Losses at the gene ends were 6 bases for V and 0 bases for J; bases not matched to a gene: 11. The CDR3 consists of 17 residues. CDR1 and CDR2 (germline): LNHDA, SQIVND (reference sequence). The CDR3 sequence: CASRYTGTGRYQETQYF. CDR3 in DNA: TGTGCCAGTAGATACACCGGGACAGGGAGGTACCAAGAGACCCAGTACTTC. The entire variable domain, with the rest obtained from reference TRBV19 and TRBJ2-5, is as follows: DGGITQSPKYLFRKEGQNVTLSCEQNLNHDAMYWYRQDPGQGLRLIYYSQIVNDFQKGDIAEGYSVSREKKESFPLTVTSAQKNPTAFYLCASRYTGTGRYQETQYFGPGTRLLVL.

The gene calls are TRBV4-1 and TRBJ2-7, with D perhaps TRBD2 (5 bases). V was trimmed by 0 bases and J by 2 bases, leaving 14 bases between them. This CDR3 is built from 16 residues. Looked up from germline, CDR1 is MGHRA and CDR2 is YSYEKL. The CDR3 loop is CASSQDPIGDTYEQYF. The CDR3 region has the DNA TGCGCCAGCAGCCAAGATCCTATCGGGGATACCTACGAGCAGTACTTC.

Points on this clone: Other DNA sequences in the sample encode the same CDR3. The chain is built from TRBV9 and TRBJ2-7; TRBD1 aligns across 8 bases. The length of the CDR3 is 16 residues. Germline CDR1 SGDLS, CDR2 YYNGEE. Trimming cost V 0 bases and J 0 bases; bases outside gene matches: 5. CDR3 in amino acids: CASSVASQGASYEQYF. Here the CDR3 DNA reads TGTGCCAGCAGCGTAGCCAGTCAGGGGGCCTCCTACGAGCAGTACTTC.

The chain employs TRBV5-1 and TRBJ1-1; 7 positions agree with TRBD1. The length of the CDR3 is 15 residues. From germline, CDR1 is SGHRS and CDR2 YFSETQ. After removal of 4 bases from V and 6 bases from J, the junction contained 12 bases not matched to a gene. For the CDR3, the DNA is TGCGCCAGCAGCCCTGGGGTCCAGGGGGGACCTGAAGCTTTCTTT. Translated: CASSPGVQGGPEAFF.

V and J are TRBV2 and TRBJ1-5; D is perhaps TRBD1 (5 bases). V shed 6 bases and J shed 0 bases, with 12 bases lying between them. This CDR3 contains 15 residues. Germline loops: CDR1 SNHLY, CDR2 FYNNEI. In nucleotides, the CDR3 is TGTGCCAGCAGCCGGACACCCTATAGCAATCAGCCCCAGCATTTT. It yields the protein CASSRTPYSNQPQHF. The full variable domain, with the rest looked up from reference TRBV2 and TRBJ1-5, is EPEVTQTPSHQVTQMGQEVILRCVPISNHLYFYWYRQILGQKVEFLVSFYNNEISEKSEIFDDQFSVERPDGSNFTLKIRSTKLEDSAMYFCASSRTPYSNQPQHFGDGTRLSIL.

This chain connects TRBV2 to TRBJ2-3, with TRBD1 matching 8 bases. The germline V gene has CDR1 SNHLY and CDR2 FYNNEI. This CDR3 comprises 15 residues. J gave up 7 bases and V 6 bases, and 12 bases lay outside the gene matches. The CDR3: CASRATGGTENTQYF. The DNA for the CDR3 is TGTGCCAGCAGGGCCACAGGGGGAACGGAAAATACGCAGTATTTT.

J is TRBJ2-7 and V is TRBV6-5; D possibly corresponds to TRBD2 (5 bases). Germline V CDR1 and CDR2: MNHEY, SVGAGI. This CDR3 region has 15 residues. V shed 7 bases and J shed 3 bases, with 19 bases lying between them. The CDR3 is CASTTTISGVYEQYF. The CDR3 bases are TGTGCCAGCACCACGACGATATCCGGGGTCTACGAGCAGTACTTC.

The chain carries TRBV6-1 and TRBJ2-3; D might be TRBD1 (6 bases). CDR1 and CDR2 from the germline V gene are MNHNS and SASEGT. Trimming pared 4 bases from V and 2 bases from J, leaving 13 bases between. The CDR3 has 15 amino acids. The CDR3 DNA is TGTGCCAGCAGTGGAACAGGGCATAACACAGATACGCAGTATTTT. Amino acid sequence: CASSGTGHNTDTQYF.

This rearrangement joins TRBV9 to TRBJ2-1; 7 nucleotides line up with TRBD1. The junction had 11 bases not matched to a gene; V was cut back by 4 bases and J by 4 bases. Germline CDR1 SGDLS, CDR2 YYNGEE. This CDR3 comprises 16 residues. The CDR3 sequence: CASSTRRTGPYNEQFF. The CDR3 DNA reads as TGTGCCAGCAGCACCAGAAGGACAGGTCCTTACAATGAGCAGTTCTTC.

CDR3 sequence reads: CASSFTDATNEKLFF. CDR3 DNA sequence: TGTGCCAGCAGCTTTACAGATGCAACTAATGAAAAACTGTTTTTT. The V gene is TRBV7-8, the J gene TRBJ1-4, with no clear D. Deletions cut 3 bases from V and 0 bases from J, with 8 bases between. The CDR3 extends over 15 amino acids. Germline V CDR1 and CDR2: SGHVS, FQNEAQ.

This sequence joins TRBV9 and TRBJ1-2; weak D call: TRBD1 (6 bases). V was cut by 3 bases and J by 4 bases, with 16 bases left in between. CDR1 and CDR2 (germline): SGDLS, YYNGEE. This CDR3 region has 15 residues. The CDR3 spells CASSARDIRRYGYTF. The CDR3 DNA follows: TGTGCCAGCAGCGCACGGGACATCCGACGCTATGGCTACACCTTC.

The rearrangement joins TRBV4-2 to TRBJ1-2; no clear D gene. Germline V gene data show CDR1 as LGHNA and CDR2 as YNFKEQ. The CDR3 is 16 amino acids. Trimming took 3 bases from V and 1 from J, leaving 15 bases between them. The CDR3 DNA is TGTGCCAGCAGCCATCCCCAGGCGGGGAATAACTATGGCTACACCTTC. This translates into CASSHPQAGNNYGYTF.

The V call is TRBV28, the J call TRBJ1-1; D call uncertain. CDR1 is MDHEN, CDR2 SYDVKM, per germline. V lost 3 bases and J 0 bases, leaving 14 bases between the germline ends. This CDR3 has 16 residues. Written as DNA, the CDR3 is TGTGCCAGCAGTTTCGGTCCCAAATTAATGAACACTGAAGCTTTCTTT. Translated: CASSFGPKLMNTEAFF.

The chain carries TRBV10-3 and TRBJ1-4; 7 bases agree with TRBD1. V was pared by 3 bases and J by 6 bases, with 13 bases of the junction left unmatched. Germline V lookup: CDR1 ENHRY, CDR2 SYGVKD. The CDR3 is made up of 17 amino acids. The CDR3 DNA sequence: TGTGCCATCAGTGACACCGGGACAGCCACGGCGGATGAAAAACTGTTTTTT. Its protein product is CAISDTGTATADEKLFF.

This sequence joins TRBV29-1 and TRBJ1-2; 7 nucleotides align to TRBD1. J was trimmed by 2 bases and V by 1 base; bases with no gene match: 4. Germline V gives CDR1 SQVTM, CDR2 ANQGSEA. This CDR3 has 14 amino acids. CDR3 nucleotide sequence: TGCAGCGTTGAAGGCCCGACAGGGAACTATGGCTACACCTTC. It specifies CSVEGPTGNYGYTF. The full variable domain, rest sourced from reference TRBV29-1 and TRBJ1-2, is SAVISQKPSRDICQRGTSLTIQCQVDSQVTMMFWYRQQPGQSLTLIATANQGSEATYESGFVIDKFPISRPNLTFSTLTVSNMSPEDSSIYLCSVEGPTGNYGYTFGSGTRLTVV.